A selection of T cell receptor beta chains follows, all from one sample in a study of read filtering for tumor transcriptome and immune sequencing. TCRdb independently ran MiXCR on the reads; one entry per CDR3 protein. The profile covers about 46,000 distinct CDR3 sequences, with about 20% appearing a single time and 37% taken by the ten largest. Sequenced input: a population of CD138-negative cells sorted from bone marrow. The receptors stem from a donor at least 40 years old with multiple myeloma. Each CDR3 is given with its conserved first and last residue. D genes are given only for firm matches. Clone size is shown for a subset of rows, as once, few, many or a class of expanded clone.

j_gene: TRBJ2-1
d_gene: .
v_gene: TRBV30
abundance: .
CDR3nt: TGTGCCTGGAGTGTAAGCGGTTACACTGAGCAGCTCTTC
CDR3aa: CAWSVSGYTEQLF

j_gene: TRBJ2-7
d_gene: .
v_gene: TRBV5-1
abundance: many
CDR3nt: TGCGCCAGCAGCTTGGGGCTGGATTACGAGCAGTACTTC
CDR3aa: CASSLGLDYEQYF

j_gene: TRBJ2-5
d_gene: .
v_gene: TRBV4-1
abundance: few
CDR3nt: TGCGCCAGCAGCCAAGATAAAGAGACCCAGTACTTC
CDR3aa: CASSQDKETQYF

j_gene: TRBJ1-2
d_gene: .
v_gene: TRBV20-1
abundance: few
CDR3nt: TGCAGTGCTAGAGATGGGAGGGAGTCTAACTATGGCTACACCTTC
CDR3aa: CSARDGRESNYGYTF

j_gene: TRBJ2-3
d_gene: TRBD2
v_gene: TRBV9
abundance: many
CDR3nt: TGTGCCAGCAGCGTAGCGGGCGGGAGGGTGACAGATACGCAGTATTTT
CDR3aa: CASSVAGGRVTDTQYF

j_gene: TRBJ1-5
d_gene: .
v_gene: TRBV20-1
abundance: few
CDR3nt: TGCAGTGTGAGGAGGGACGCGGGCAATCAGCCCCAGCATTTT
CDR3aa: CSVRRDAGNQPQHF

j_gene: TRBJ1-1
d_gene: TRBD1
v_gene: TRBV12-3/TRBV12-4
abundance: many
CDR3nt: TGTGCCAGCAGTTTCCGGACAGGGACGAAAGAAGCTTTCTTT
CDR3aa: CASSFRTGTKEAFF

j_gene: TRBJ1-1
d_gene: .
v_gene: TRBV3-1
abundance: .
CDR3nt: TGTGCCAGCAGGCCGACTGGGAGGACTGAAGCTTTCTTT
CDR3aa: CASRPTGRTEAFF

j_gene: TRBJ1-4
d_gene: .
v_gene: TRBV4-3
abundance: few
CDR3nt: TGCGCCAGCAGCCAAGATCTTGCCGGGAACCTCAACGAAAAACTGTTTTTT
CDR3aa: CASSQDLAGNLNEKLFF

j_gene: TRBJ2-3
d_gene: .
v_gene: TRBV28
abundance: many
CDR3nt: TGTGCCAGCAGGGGAGGGACAGCCTTGGCGCGAGGGACGCAGTATTTT
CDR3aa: CASRGGTALARGTQYF

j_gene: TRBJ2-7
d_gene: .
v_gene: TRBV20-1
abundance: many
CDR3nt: TGCAGTGCTAGAGGGACCAGCCTCTCCTACGAGCAGTACTTC
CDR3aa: CSARGTSLSYEQYF

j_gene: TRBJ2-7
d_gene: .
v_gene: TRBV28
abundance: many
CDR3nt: TGTGCCAGCAGTTTACAACCCACCTCCTACGAGCAGTACTTC
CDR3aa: CASSLQPTSYEQYF

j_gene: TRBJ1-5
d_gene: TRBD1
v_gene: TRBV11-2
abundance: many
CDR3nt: TGTGCCAGCAGCTCCGACAGGGGGTTCAATCAGCCCCAGCATTTT
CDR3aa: CASSSDRGFNQPQHF

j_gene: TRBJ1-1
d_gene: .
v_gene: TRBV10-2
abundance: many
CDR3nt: TGCGCCAGCAGTGAGTCGAACCGAAGGACTGAAGCTTTCTTT
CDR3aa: CASSESNRRTEAFF

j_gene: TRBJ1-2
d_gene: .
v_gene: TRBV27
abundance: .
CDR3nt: TGTGCCAGCGGAAAGAACTATGGCTACACCTTC
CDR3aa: CASGKNYGYTF

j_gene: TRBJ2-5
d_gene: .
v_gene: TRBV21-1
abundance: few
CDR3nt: TGTGCCAGTAGCAAAGCGCCCGGGACAGGATGGGAGACCCAGTACTTC
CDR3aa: CASSKAPGTGWETQYF

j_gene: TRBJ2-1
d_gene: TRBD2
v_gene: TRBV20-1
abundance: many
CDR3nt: TGCAGTGCCCAGTTGGGACTAGCAAGCAATGAGCAGTTCTTC
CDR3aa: CSAQLGLASNEQFF